This T cell receptor beta chain stems from a study of STAT5B mutations in CD4+ large granular lymphocyte leukemia. Sequenced by immunoSEQ multiplex PCR; TCRdb stores in-frame clones only, minus some. The sample contains approximately 35,000 clones, around 80% of which appear only once. Healthy controls were blood donor buffy coats. Whole-study results and caveats: Data were not HLA-matched across samples. No patients shared main leukemic clonotypes, though roughly 23% appeared at low frequency elsewhere.

On this clone itself: Its antigen is still unknown.

The sample was CD4+ T cells from blood buffy coats. The receptor was isolated from a human donor in good health.

In DNA, the CDR3 is TGTGCCAGCACCCCGGACAGGTTGAACACTGAAGCTTTCTTT. Translated, it gives CASTPDRLNTEAFF. This sequence joins TRBV2 and TRBJ1-1, with TRBD1 identical over 7 bases. The CDR3 consists of 14 residues. CDR1 is SNHLY, CDR2 FYNNEI, per germline. V lost 7 bases and J lost 0; bases outside the gene matches: 5.